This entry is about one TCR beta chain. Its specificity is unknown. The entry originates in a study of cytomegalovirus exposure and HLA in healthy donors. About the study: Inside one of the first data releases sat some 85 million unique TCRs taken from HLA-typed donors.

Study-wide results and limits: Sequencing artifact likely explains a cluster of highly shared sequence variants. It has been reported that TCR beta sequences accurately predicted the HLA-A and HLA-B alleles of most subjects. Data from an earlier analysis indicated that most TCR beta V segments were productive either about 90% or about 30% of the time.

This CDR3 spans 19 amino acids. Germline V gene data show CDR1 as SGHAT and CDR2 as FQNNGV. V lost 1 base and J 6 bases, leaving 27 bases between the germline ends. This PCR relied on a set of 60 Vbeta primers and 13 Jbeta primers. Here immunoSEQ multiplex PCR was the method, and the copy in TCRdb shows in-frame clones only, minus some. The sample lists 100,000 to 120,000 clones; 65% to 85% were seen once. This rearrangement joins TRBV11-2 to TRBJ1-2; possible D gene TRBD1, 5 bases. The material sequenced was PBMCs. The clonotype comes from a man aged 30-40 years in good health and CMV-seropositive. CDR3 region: CASSLATEAGRIPRDGYTF. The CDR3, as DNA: TGTGCCAGCAGCTTAGCGACCGAGGCAGGGAGGATACCTAGAGATGGCTACACCTTC.